This T cell receptor (beta chain) was obtained from a study of blood T cell repertoires in COVID-19. The method was immunoSEQ multiplex PCR; TCRdb's version includes in-frame clones alone and lacks a portion of them. The data contain about 350,000 clones, roughly nine tenths of them seen just once; the ten biggest clones take up around 3.9%. With 10 bases clipped from V and 10 bases from J, the junction kept 8 bases outside the gene matches. Germline-derived CDR1 and CDR2 are SNHLY and FYNNEI. The CDR3 is 13 amino acids. The chain couples TRBV2 to TRBJ1-6, with TRBD1 identical over 9 bases. The specimen was peripheral blood. The TCR originated in a woman aged 55 to 70 with COVID-19, enrolled during active disease. CDR3 in amino acids: CATQTGGLSPLHF. CDR3 bases: TGTGCCACTCAAACAGGGGGCCTGTCACCCCTCCACTTT.